These 26 T cell receptor beta chains originate from one sample sequenced in a study of low-dose radiotherapy and immunotherapy resistance in tumors (dated by TCRdb to between 2021 and 2022). First-strand cDNA was synthesized using Superscript III and a set of TRAV- and TRBV-specific primers, so that both TCRalpha and TCRbeta chains were covered. An approximately 19-cycle PCR with Phusion amplified the TCRs, pairing a constant-region primer with the adapter that was attached to the V primers. TCRdb trimmed the raw reads at Q25, called clones with MiXCR and kept productive beta chains. Each CDR3 protein gets just one entry, which takes the most common genes and DNA from the rows behind it. In all, the sample holds around 9,000 distinct CDR3 sequences, and 69% of those were seen once. Clones ranked in the top ten supply approximately 6.8% of the sample. These receptors were obtained from a human donor with advanced metastatic prostate, ovarian, gallbladder or colorectal cancer (not recorded which). This table probably holds off-target reads from a library built for another chain.

The chain employs TRBV29-1 and TRBJ1-2; D might be TRBD1 (6 bases). The CDR3 totals 12 residues. Trimming shortened V by 7 bases and J by 7 bases, and 16 bases separated the two germline ends. Per the germline V gene, CDR1 is SQVTM and CDR2 is ANQGSEA. The DNA of the CDR3 is TGCAGCGCCCAGGGCAGGGGCGCTGGCTACACCTTC. Protein product: CSAQGRGAGYTF.

The chain combines TRBV12-3 or TRBV12-4 with TRBJ2-4; TRBD1 matches at 9 bases. The CDR3 has 17 amino acids. The ends lost 3 bases at V and 1 base at J; junction bases unmatched: 7. The CDR3 loop is CASSLRRGQGAKNIQYF. CDR3 DNA sequence: TGTGCCAGCAGTTTGAGGAGAGGACAGGGGGCCAAAAACATTCAGTACTTC.

This clonotype was detected only once. The chain has TRBV5-4 and TRBJ2-5, with D hard to call. The CDR3 spans 14 residues. Between the trimmed V and J ends, which lost 0 bases and 3 bases, there was a span of 9 bases. The germline CDR1 and CDR2 sequences are SGHNT and YYREEE (reference sequence). This chain's CDR3 is CASSLAGQKETQYF. CDR3 DNA sequence: TGTGCCAGCAGCTTGGCCGGGCAGAAAGAGACCCAGTACTTC.

This clonotype was found a few times. The rearrangement links TRBV29-1 to TRBJ2-2, with TRBD2 matching 7 bases. The V and J ends lost 6 bases and 1 base, in that order; junction bases with no gene match: 5. Germline V gives CDR1 SQVTM, CDR2 ANQGSEA. The CDR3 runs to 14 residues. CDR3: CSVGGLMNTGELFF. CDR3 bases: TGCAGCGTGGGGGGACTAATGAACACCGGGGAGCTGTTTTTT.

The chain carries TRBV7-9 and TRBJ2-1; the match to TRBD2 covers 10 bases. CDR3 length: 15 residues. V trimming: 2 bases; J trimming: 9 bases; junction bases outside the gene matches: 7. CDR1 and CDR2 from the germline V gene are SEHNR and FQNEAQ (reference sequence). This CDR3 is CASSLTLAGNLEQFF. CDR3 nucleotide sequence: TGTGCCAGCAGCTTAACACTAGCGGGAAATCTTGAGCAGTTCTTC. Using reference TRBV7-9 and TRBJ2-1 for the parts outside the CDR3, the full variable domain is DTGVSQNPRHKITKRGQNVTFRCDPISEHNRLYWYRQTLGQGPEFLTYFQNEAQLEKSRLLSDRFSAERPKGSFSTLEIQRTEQGDSAMYLCASSLTLAGNLEQFFGPGTRLTVL.

The CDR3 nucleotides read TGTGCCAGCAGCCGACAGATAAGCAATCAGCCCCAGCATTTT. As protein: CASSRQISNQPQHF. V gene TRBV6-1 combines with J gene TRBJ1-5, with D possibly TRBD1 on 5 matching bases. Trimming removed 6 bases at V and 1 base at J, with 10 bases between. This CDR3 has 14 amino acids. Per germline, CDR1 MNHNS and CDR2 SASEGT.

In DNA form, the CDR3 reads TGTGCCTGGAGTGTTCTGACAGGGTATGGCTACACCTTC. Translation: CAWSVLTGYGYTF. The gene calls are TRBV30 and TRBJ1-2; 7 positions agree with TRBD1. CDR1 and CDR2 (germline): GTSNPN, SVGIG (reference sequence). CDR3 length: 13 residues. The trim removed 0 bases at V and 5 bases at J, leaving 3 bases unmatched.

This rearrangement joins TRBV10-3 to TRBJ1-2; D might be TRBD1 (6 bases). V was pared by 8 bases and J by 4 bases, with 14 bases between. The germline V gene encodes CDR1 ENHRY and CDR2 SYGVKD. CDR3 length: 13 amino acids. CDR3 residues: CAIPGGRGYGYTF. CDR3 nucleotide sequence: TGTGCCATCCCGGGGGGCAGAGGCTATGGCTACACCTTC.

The chain recombines TRBV14 with TRBJ2-7, with TRBD2 matching 7 bases. Germline CDR1 and CDR2: SGHDN and FVKESK. Losses at the gene ends were 0 bases for V and 2 bases for J; bases not matched to a gene: 13. This CDR3 comprises 18 residues. The CDR3, as DNA: TGTGCCAGCAGCCAAGAACCGCAATGGTCTAGCGGACCCTACGAGCAGTACTTC. Translation: CASSQEPQWSSGPYEQYF.

The V and J genes are TRBV29-1 and TRBJ2-7; D unclear. V was clipped by 4 bases and J by 0 bases, with 10 bases between them. Germline assignment: CDR1 SQVTM and CDR2 ANQGSEA. The CDR3 runs to 13 residues. The CDR3, as DNA: TGCAGCGTTGCAAGGTCAGCCTCCTACGAGCAGTACTTC. It codes for CSVARSASYEQYF.

The chain is built from TRBV18 and TRBJ2-4, with TRBD1 matching over 8 bases. The CDR3 loop spans 17 amino acids. Unmatched junction bases numbered 15, after V lost 1 base and J lost 10 bases. Germline assignment: CDR1 KGHSH and CDR2 LQKENI. CDR3 DNA sequence: TGTGCCAGCTCACCACTCCCCTTCGACAGGGGCCGGGGAATTCAGTACTTC. It yields the protein CASSPLPFDRGRGIQYF.

The chain recombines TRBV5-1 with TRBJ2-1; D is undetermined. V was trimmed by 1 base and J by 8 bases, leaving 16 bases between them. The length of the CDR3 is 15 residues. The germline V gene has CDR1 SGHRS and CDR2 YFSETQ. CDR3 bases: TGCGCCAGCAGCTTGAGTTCTTTTGGAACAGATGAGCAGTTCTTC. This sequence encodes CASSLSSFGTDEQFF.

The chain uses TRBV7-2 and TRBJ2-2; D gene unclear. The length of the CDR3 is 14 residues. Trimming stripped 1 base from V and 1 base from J, with 4 bases between. Germline CDR1 and CDR2: SGHTA and FQGNSA. CDR3 amino acids: CASSLERNTGELFF. The CDR3 nucleotides read TGTGCCAGCAGCTTAGAGCGGAACACCGGGGAGCTGTTTTTT.

The genes are TRBV30 and TRBJ2-7; weak D call: TRBD2 (8 bases). The CDR3 extends over 14 amino acids. V shed 5 bases and J shed 4 bases, with 18 bases lying between them. Germline CDR1 GTSNPN, CDR2 SVGIG (reference sequence). CDR3 DNA sequence: TGTGCCTGGCGGGGGGGGGACAGCTTTTACGAGCAGTACTTC. Residues: CAWRGGDSFYEQYF.

This clonotype occurred once. The rearrangement links TRBV7-8 to TRBJ2-7; 7 bases are shared with TRBD2. With V trimmed by 1 base and J by 2 bases, 8 bases remained unmatched. Germline CDR1 is SGHVS and CDR2 is FQNEAQ. This CDR3 has 16 amino acids. As DNA, the CDR3 is TGTGCCAGCAGCTTAGTAGTGCGGGAGCCTGCCTACGAGCAGTACTTC. Translated: CASSLVVREPAYEQYF.

The chain employs TRBV4-1 and TRBJ2-1; 10 bases are shared with TRBD2. Germline CDR1 MGHRA, CDR2 YSYEKL. CDR3 size: 16 residues. Trimming took 0 bases from V and 4 from J; bases not matched to a gene: 3. The CDR3 coding sequence is TGCGCCAGCAGCCAAGAGTCTAGCGGGGGATACAATGAGCAGTTCTTC. Translation: CASSQESSGGYNEQFF.

This clonotype appeared a single time. This rearrangement joins TRBV7-8 to TRBJ2-1; D possibly corresponds to TRBD2 (5 bases). V was clipped by 0 bases and J by 5 bases, with 8 bases between them. CDR1 is SGHVS and CDR2 is FQNEAQ in the germline V gene. The CDR3 is made up of 14 amino acids. The CDR3, as DNA: TGTGCCAGCAGCTTAGCGGAGGTAAACAATGAGCAGTTCTTC. Translation: CASSLAEVNNEQFF.

V is TRBV5-1 and J is TRBJ2-7; D unresolved. The CDR3 is made up of 17 amino acids. Germline V gene data show CDR1 as SGHRS and CDR2 as YFSETQ. V was trimmed by 0 bases and J by 0 bases, leaving 16 bases between them. In nucleotides, the CDR3 is TGCGCCAGCAGCTTGGATGGAATAAGGCCGAGCTCCTACGAGCAGTACTTC. Its protein is CASSLDGIRPSSYEQYF.

J is TRBJ2-3 and V is TRBV28; a possible D gene is TRBD1 (6 bases). Germline V gives CDR1 MDHEN, CDR2 SYDVKM. The V end was cut by 6 bases, the J end by 4 bases, with 17 bases between. The CDR3 length is 15 residues. CDR3 bases: TGTGCCAGCAGGTACAGGGTGAGAAGTTCAGATACGCAGTATTTT. Translated, it gives CASRYRVRSSDTQYF.

V is TRBV29-1 and J is TRBJ2-3; possibly TRBD2 for D (6 bases). Trimming took 1 base from V and 4 from J, leaving 12 bases between them. Germline-derived CDR1 and CDR2 are SQVTM and ANQGSEA. The CDR3 has 14 residues. CDR3 region: CSVEGLRGSDTQYF. CDR3 sequence (DNA): TGCAGCGTTGAAGGTTTGCGGGGATCAGATACGCAGTATTTT.

V usage is TRBV29-1 and J usage is TRBJ2-7; D call uncertain. This CDR3 region has 11 residues. Germline V gene sequence: CDR1 SQVTM, CDR2 ANQGSEA. V dropped 4 bases and J dropped 0 bases, with 4 bases sitting between them. CDR3 in amino acids: CSVASSYEQYF. CDR3 in DNA: TGCAGCGTTGCCAGCTCCTACGAGCAGTACTTC.

The V and J genes are TRBV19 and TRBJ1-2; 8 positions match TRBD1. Germline lookup yields CDR1 LNHDA and CDR2 SQIVND (reference sequence). The CDR3 has 14 residues. Trimming took 7 bases from V and 1 from J; bases not matched to a gene: 5. This chain's CDR3 is CASKGQGLNYGYTF. The CDR3 DNA sequence: TGTGCCAGTAAAGGACAGGGCCTTAACTATGGCTACACCTTC.

The chain has TRBV24-1 and TRBJ2-1, with TRBD2 matching over 9 bases. Germline CDR1 reads KGHDR; CDR2 reads SFDVKD. CDR3 length equals 14 residues. V gave up 5 bases and J gave up 5 bases; unmatched junction bases: 3. The CDR3 region is CATSARGGNNEQFF. The CDR3 DNA reads as TGTGCCACCAGTGCGCGGGGGGGAAACAATGAGCAGTTCTTC.

The chain combines TRBV4-3 with TRBJ2-7, with 8 bases matching TRBD2. Trimming took 0 bases from V and 0 from J; bases not matched to a gene: 1. The CDR3 runs to 15 residues. Germline CDR1 reads LGHNA; CDR2 reads YSLEER. Written as DNA, the CDR3 is TGCGCCAGCAGCCAAGACAGCGGGAGCTCCTACGAGCAGTACTTC. It translates to CASSQDSGSSYEQYF.

The CDR3 coding sequence is TGTGCCAGCAGGGGACTAGCGGGAAGACGGGAGCAGTTCTTC. Its protein is CASRGLAGRREQFF. V usage is TRBV6-8 and J usage is TRBJ2-1, with TRBD2 identical over 13 bases. The length of the CDR3 is 14 residues. V gave up 6 bases and J gave up 10 bases; unmatched junction bases: 6. Looked up from germline, CDR1 is MNHGY and CDR2 is SAAAGT.

This chain links TRBV5-4 with TRBJ2-3, with TRBD2 matching over 7 bases. Trimming at V came to 1 base and at J to 4 bases, leaving 9 bases not matched to a gene. The CDR3 spans 16 residues. CDR1 and CDR2 from the germline V gene are SGHNT and YYREEE (reference sequence). Written as DNA, the CDR3 is TGTGCCAGCAGCTTGTGGGATAGCGGGTCGGCAGATACGCAGTATTTT. Residues: CASSLWDSGSADTQYF.